This passage covers 13 T cell receptor beta chains from one sample sequenced in a study of PD-1 blockade in classical Hodgkin lymphoma. Stated time point: cycle 4 day 1 (C4D1), after 5 to 7 weeks of nivolumab. With no exception, relapse followed autologous stem cell transplantation in all patients, and brentuximab vedotin exposure varied. Sequencing was performed with immunoSEQ multiplex PCR; in TCRdb, only in-frame clones are kept and a portion is missing. Of tens of thousands of clones listed, roughly 88% are singletons. The sample in question was peripheral blood mononuclear cells (PBMCs), obtained before the fourth cycle of nivolumab. These receptors were obtained from a human donor with classical Hodgkin lymphoma.

The chain combines TRBV6-5 with TRBJ2-5, with TRBD2 as a possible D gene (7 bases). The germline CDR1 and CDR2 sequences are MNHEY and SVGAGI. CDR3 size: 15 residues. With 2 bases removed from V and 1 base from J, the gap between germline ends came to 11 bases. The CDR3 DNA reads TGTGCCAGCAGTTACCTCGCGGGGGCCCAAGAGACCCAGTACTTC. This codes for CASSYLAGAQETQYF.

V and J are TRBV2 and TRBJ2-3; 7 bases are shared with TRBD1. Losses at the gene ends were 4 bases for V and 4 bases for J; bases not matched to a gene: 2. The CDR3 totals 13 residues. Germline V gene lookup returns CDR1 SNHLY and CDR2 FYNNEI. CDR3 protein: CASSGQGSDTQYF. The CDR3 DNA sequence: TGTGCCAGCAGTGGACAGGGTTCAGATACGCAGTATTTT.

J is TRBJ2-1 and V is TRBV5-1; TRBD1 aligns across 10 bases. The germline V gene encodes CDR1 SGHRS and CDR2 YFSETQ. V dropped 9 bases and J dropped 4; count of bases not matched to a gene: 13. The CDR3 totals 16 residues. CDR3: CATNQEPGQGYNEQFF. CDR3 nucleotides: TGCGCCACCAACCAGGAGCCGGGACAGGGGTACAATGAGCAGTTCTTC.

The chain combines TRBV6-1 with TRBJ1-3; TRBD1 aligns across 7 bases. Trimming at V came to 10 bases and at J to 2 bases, leaving 8 bases not matched to a gene. The CDR3 spans 14 residues. The V gene's germline CDR1 is MNHNS and CDR2 SASEGT. The CDR3: CAIKNQGAGNTIYF. The CDR3 bases are TGTGCCATCAAAAACCAGGGGGCTGGAAACACCATATATTTT.

In DNA, the CDR3 is TGTGCCAGCAGATCCCGGGGGTCCCTGGGAGAGCAGTACTTC. Translated, it gives CASRSRGSLGEQYF. V and J are TRBV6-5 and TRBJ2-7, with D possibly TRBD2 on 6 matching bases. This CDR3 has 14 amino acids. Trimming stripped 6 bases from V and 7 bases from J, with 19 bases between. CDR1 is MNHEY and CDR2 is SVGAGI in the germline V gene.

The V call is TRBV29-1, the J call TRBJ2-1; D remains ambiguous. V dropped 6 bases and J dropped 5 bases, with 14 bases sitting between them. The CDR3 spans 13 residues. Germline-derived CDR1 and CDR2 are SQVTM and ANQGSEA. CDR3 sequence (DNA): TGCAGCGTAGACCGACTGGCGGACAATGAGCAGTTCTTC. As protein: CSVDRLADNEQFF.

For the CDR3, the DNA is TGTGCCAGCAGCTTACTTTCTAGCCCCGGGGAGCTGTTTTTT. Its translation is CASSLLSSPGELFF. The V gene is TRBV7-3, the J gene TRBJ2-2; D might be TRBD2 (5 bases). The V and J ends lost 2 bases and 6 bases respectively, with 10 bases between them. The CDR3 runs 14 residues. Germline values: CDR1 SGHTA, CDR2 FQGTGA.

The V gene is TRBV5-1, the J gene TRBJ2-3; 8 bases align to TRBD1. The length of the CDR3 is 15 residues. After removal of 0 bases from V and 6 bases from J, the junction contained 6 bases not matched to a gene. CDR1 and CDR2 from the germline V gene are SGHRS and YFSETQ. The CDR3 DNA reads as TGCGCCAGCAGCTTGGGAGGCAGGGGGCCTGATACGCAGTATTTT. Amino acids: CASSLGGRGPDTQYF.

The chain carries TRBV5-6 and TRBJ2-4, with 8 bases aligning to TRBD2. The CDR3 covers 17 residues. Trimming cost V 4 bases and J 0 bases; bases outside gene matches: 9. The V gene's germline CDR1 is SGHDT and CDR2 YYEEEE. This chain's CDR3 is CASSVTSVFLAKNIQYF. The CDR3 region has the DNA TGTGCCAGCAGCGTGACTAGCGTCTTCCTAGCCAAAAACATTCAGTACTTC. The full variable domain, rest sourced from reference TRBV5-6 and TRBJ2-4, is DAGVTQSPTHLIKTRGQQVTLRCSPKSGHDTVSWYQQALGQGPQFIFQYYEEEERQRGNFPDRFSGHQFPNYSSELNVNALLLGDSALYLCASSVTSVFLAKNIQYFGAGTRLSVL.

The rearrangement links TRBV6-1 to TRBJ1-3; 7 bases align to TRBD1. V was pared by 2 bases and J by 3 bases, with 4 bases of the junction left unmatched. The CDR3 spans 15 residues. CDR1 and CDR2 (germline): MNHNS, SASEGT. CDR3 sequence: CASSEQTGFGNTIYF. CDR3 nucleotide sequence: TGTGCCAGCAGTGAACAGACAGGGTTTGGAAACACCATATATTTT.

The chain uses TRBV10-1 and TRBJ1-2; tentative D call: TRBD1 (5 bases). The germline CDR1 and CDR2 sequences are WNHNN and SYGVQD (reference sequence). V gave up 8 bases and J gave up 2 bases, with 15 bases separating them. The CDR3 is made up of 14 amino acids. The CDR3 here is CASGAGRENYGYTF. In nucleotides, the CDR3 is TGCGCCAGCGGAGCAGGGCGGGAGAACTATGGCTACACCTTC.

This chain uses TRBV6-5 with TRBJ2-3, with 9 bases matching TRBD2. Germline V lookup: CDR1 MNHEY, CDR2 SVGAGI. Trimming took 2 bases from V and 4 from J; bases not matched to a gene: 7. The CDR3 runs to 16 residues. DNA of the CDR3: TGTGCCAGCAGTTACGGCGCCGGGACTAGCTCAGATACGCAGTATTTT. Translating it yields CASSYGAGTSSDTQYF.

In this sample, this clone turned up once. The V and J genes are TRBV5-3 and TRBJ2-2; 10 nucleotides line up with TRBD2. TRBV5-3 is an open reading frame whose function is uncertain. This CDR3 spans 16 amino acids. With 1 base clipped from V and 5 bases from J, the junction kept 5 bases outside the gene matches. CDR3 sequence reads: CARSLPSGRRTGELFF. CDR3 coding DNA: TGTGCCAGAAGCTTGCCTAGCGGGAGACGAACCGGGGAGCTGTTTTTT.